This T cell receptor (beta chain) was documented in a study of control samples from healthy donors and cancer patients. Libraries were prepared by immunoSEQ multiplex PCR; TCRdb keeps only in-frame clonotypes and omits some of them. The repertoire holds 170,000 or so clones, with 91% as singletons. The receptor's source is a woman in her 40s in good health. The sample comprised blood.

CDR3 nucleotides: TGCGCCAGCAGTGAGAGACAGGCGGGGACTAATGAAAAACTGTTTTTT. This gives the protein CASSERQAGTNEKLFF. The genes are TRBV10-2 and TRBJ1-4, with D possibly matching TRBD1 (6 bases). Germline V gene sequence: CDR1 WSHSY, CDR2 SAAADI. This CDR3 region has 16 residues. V was clipped by 2 bases and J by 2 bases, with 12 bases between them.